Detailed here is one T cell receptor beta chain. Its antigen is currently unknown. CDR1 and CDR2 from the germline V gene are SEHNR and FQNEAQ (reference sequence). This CDR3 is 18 amino acids long. V lost 1 base to trimming and J lost 4 bases; unmatched junction nucleotides: 11. The record originates from a study of blood T cells in healthy people across ages. Whole-study results and caveats: Compared with aged donors, long-lived donors showed fewer expanded clones, suggesting selection.

Combining a sample-barcoded 5' primer with a J-beta primer mix, a second PCR ran for 7 to 11 cycles. All cDNA molecules were each tagged by a template-switch adaptor with 12 random nucleotides. TCRdb reprocessed the 5' RACE reads via MiXCR and lists one record per CDR3 protein. In the table there are approximately 790,000 distinct CDR3 sequences, about 59% of which are singletons. Sequencing was done on a sample of blood. This chain uses TRBV7-9 with TRBJ2-2, with TRBD2 matching over 8 bases. The receptor's source is a young man in good health. CDR3 coding DNA: TGTGCCAGCAGCTTAGAGGGTACCGGGACTAGTCGCACCGGGGAGCTGTTTTTT. Protein product: CASSLEGTGTSRTGELFF.